The 24 T cell receptor beta chains below were found in one sample sequenced in a study of T cell responses to AZD1222 COVID-19 vaccine. Only in-frame clones appear in the TCRdb table, and some are missing; sequencing was by immunoSEQ multiplex PCR. The sample lists under 200,000 clones, approximately 92% occurring once. Sequencing used peripheral blood, obtained on day 0 of AZD1222 vaccination. These receptors all come from an adult in good health.

This clone was found a few times. This sequence joins TRBV7-2 and TRBJ2-7; 10 nucleotides agree with TRBD1. The CDR3 spans 15 residues. V lost 8 bases, J lost 5 bases, and 12 bases stayed unmatched. Germline CDR1 reads SGHTA; CDR2 reads FQGNSA. CDR3 region: CASGRSGTGVNEQYF. The CDR3 DNA follows: TGTGCCAGCGGCCGCTCCGGGACAGGGGTAAACGAGCAGTACTTC.

The chain uses TRBV29-1 and TRBJ2-7; TRBD2 might be the D (5 bases). Trimming stripped 7 bases from V and 5 bases from J, with 12 bases between. The CDR3 loop spans 11 amino acids. The V gene's germline CDR1 is SQVTM and CDR2 ANQGSEA. The CDR3 DNA follows: TGCAGCGGGAGGTATGGGGACGAGCAGTACTTC. The encoded protein is CSGRYGDEQYF.

This clone occurred once. This chain links TRBV5-4 with TRBJ1-2; TRBD1 might be the D (6 bases). Trimming stripped 0 bases from V and 5 bases from J, with 14 bases between. Germline CDR1 is SGHNT and CDR2 is YYREEE (reference sequence). CDR3 length equals 15 residues. CDR3 loop: CASSLAQGEWYGYTF. The CDR3 DNA reads as TGTGCCAGCAGCTTGGCACAGGGAGAGTGGTATGGCTACACCTTC.

This chain connects TRBV5-4 to TRBJ2-3; 8 bases are a match to TRBD1. Germline-derived CDR1 and CDR2 are SGHNT and YYREEE (reference sequence). This CDR3 has 17 residues. The junction had 14 bases not matched to a gene; V was cut back by 5 bases and J by 3 bases. The CDR3 here is CASSSFWQGAVTDTQYF. In DNA, the CDR3 is TGTGCCAGCAGTTCCTTTTGGCAGGGGGCTGTAACAGATACGCAGTATTTT.

Concerning this clone: Other DNA variants within this sample encode the same CDR3. This sequence joins TRBV3-1 (or the pseudogene TRBV3-2) and TRBJ1-1; no clear D gene. CDR3 length: 14 amino acids. Trimming cost V 1 base and J 1 base, with 7 bases left between them. In germline, CDR1 is LGHDT, CDR2 YNNKEL (reference sequence). In DNA form, the CDR3 reads TGTGCCAGCAGCCAAGGGGCCGGGAACACTGAAGCTTTCTTT. Encoded protein: CASSQGAGNTEAFF.

The chain carries TRBV12-3 or TRBV12-4 and TRBJ1-2, with unresolved D. Trimming removed 1 base at V and 3 bases at J, with 6 bases between. This CDR3 spans 13 amino acids. CDR3 DNA sequence: TGTGCCAGCAGTTTAGAGGGCTACTATGGCTACACCTTC. Its translation: CASSLEGYYGYTF.

The chain is built from TRBV7-8 and TRBJ2-7; D not certain. CDR1 is SGHVS and CDR2 is FQNEAQ in the germline V gene. The CDR3 totals 13 residues. V lost 1 base to trimming and J lost 6 bases, with 10 bases between them. The CDR3 protein is CASSLVPSREQYF. The DNA of the CDR3 is TGTGCCAGCAGCTTAGTTCCCAGTCGCGAGCAGTACTTC.

J is TRBJ2-6 and V is TRBV27; D gene unclear. The V gene lost 3 bases and the J gene lost 1 base, with 7 bases spanning the gap. This CDR3 spans 15 amino acids. Germline loops: CDR1 MNHEY, CDR2 SMNVEV (reference sequence). The CDR3 region has the DNA TGTGCCAGCAGTTTGTCAAAATCTGGGGCCAACGTCCTGACTTTC. Translated: CASSLSKSGANVLTF.

The chain is built from TRBV5-1 and TRBJ1-1; TRBD1 matches 9 bases. The junction had 8 bases not matched to a gene; V was cut back by 7 bases and J by 4 bases. This CDR3 has 14 amino acids. CDR1 is SGHRS, CDR2 YFSETQ, per germline. The CDR3 DNA reads as TGCGCCAGCTATATGGGACAGGGAGCCACTGAAGCTTTCTTT. Translated: CASYMGQGATEAFF.

The chain uses TRBV5-4 and TRBJ2-7, with 10 nucleotides matching TRBD2. The CDR3 is 14 amino acids. Germline V CDR1 and CDR2: SGHNT, YYREEE (reference sequence). The trim removed 6 bases at V and 5 bases at J, leaving 8 bases unmatched. DNA for the CDR3: TGTGCCAGCACCCTCAGCGGGGGGGCCGACGAGCAGTACTTC. As protein: CASTLSGGADEQYF.

This chain connects TRBV6-5 to TRBJ2-5, with D perhaps matching TRBD1 (5 bases). Germline V CDR1 and CDR2: MNHEY, SVGAGI. This CDR3 comprises 15 residues. The V gene lost 7 bases and the J gene lost 1 base, with 16 bases spanning the gap. The CDR3 coding sequence is TGTGCCAGCACCGGGCAGGGTGTGAGCCAAGAGACCCAGTACTTC. It is translated as CASTGQGVSQETQYF.

As regards this clone: This sample also contains other DNA sequences that code for the same CDR3. The V call is TRBV29-1, the J call TRBJ1-2; D is ambiguous. CDR1 and CDR2 (germline): SQVTM, ANQGSEA. Trimming removed 4 bases at V and 5 bases at J, with 5 bases between. This CDR3 has 10 residues. CDR3: CSVGGYGYTF. The CDR3 bases are TGCAGCGTTGGAGGGTATGGCTACACCTTC.

The rearrangement joins TRBV28 to TRBJ1-3; D gene unclear. Germline values: CDR1 MDHEN, CDR2 SYDVKM. The ends were cut back, 2 bases at V and 3 bases at J, with 8 bases in the middle. CDR3 length: 14 amino acids. Written as DNA, the CDR3 is TGTGCCAGCAGTTTAATAGGTGGTGGAAACACCATATATTTT. Translated: CASSLIGGGNTIYF. The full variable domain, completed using reference TRBV28 and TRBJ1-3, is DVKVTQSSRYLVKRTGEKVFLECVQDMDHENMFWYRQDPGLGLRLIYFSYDVKMKEKGDIPEGYSVSREKKERFSLILESASTNQTSMYLCASSLIGGGNTIYFGEGSWLTVV.

This chain connects TRBV12-3 or TRBV12-4 to TRBJ1-4; D unclear. This CDR3 spans 12 amino acids. V was trimmed by 3 bases and J by 7 bases, leaving 6 bases between them. The DNA of the CDR3 is TGTGCCAGCAGTTTTGATGGTGAAAAACTGTTTTTT. Its translation is CASSFDGEKLFF.

The chain has TRBV3-1 (or the pseudogene TRBV3-2) and TRBJ1-3; D unclear. This CDR3 region has 16 residues. V lost 2 bases to trimming and J lost 4 bases, with 15 bases between them. Germline V lookup: CDR1 LGHDT, CDR2 YNNKEL (reference sequence). The CDR3 loop is CASSQPLLVSGNTIYF. The DNA of the CDR3 is TGTGCCAGCAGCCAACCTCTCCTAGTATCCGGAAACACCATATATTTT.

The chain is built from TRBV29-1 and TRBJ1-1; unclear D gene. The CDR3 extends over 14 amino acids. Trimming left V 6 bases short and J 0 bases short, with 14 bases between. CDR1 is SQVTM, CDR2 ANQGSEA, per germline. In DNA, the CDR3 is TGCAGCGTGGAAACCCGTACAATGAACACTGAAGCTTTCTTT. It yields the protein CSVETRTMNTEAFF.

This chain links TRBV6-5 with TRBJ2-7; D might be TRBD1 (6 bases). Per germline, CDR1 MNHEY and CDR2 SVGAGI. The CDR3 extends over 15 amino acids. The V gene lost 0 bases and the J gene lost 3 bases, with 12 bases spanning the gap. Here the CDR3 DNA reads TGTGCCAGCAGTTACTCCACGACAGGCAGCTACGAGCAGTACTTC. This translates into CASSYSTTGSYEQYF.

This chain links TRBV12-3 or TRBV12-4 with TRBJ1-2; tentative D call: TRBD1 (5 bases). V was shortened by 6 bases and J by 7 bases, with 15 bases between the two germline ends. The CDR3 sequence is 13 residues long. This CDR3 is CASRLGGVSGYTF. CDR3 nucleotide sequence: TGTGCCAGCAGATTGGGGGGAGTGAGTGGCTACACCTTC.

In DNA form, the CDR3 reads TGCGCCAGCAGCCCATGGACTAGCGGGGGGACATACAATGAGCAGTTCTTC. As protein: CASSPWTSGGTYNEQFF. The genes are TRBV4-1 and TRBJ2-1, with 14 positions matching TRBD2. Germline V gene sequence: CDR1 MGHRA, CDR2 YSYEKL. The junction had 6 bases not matched to a gene; V was cut back by 4 bases and J by 4 bases. The CDR3 consists of 17 residues.

The chain combines TRBV5-1 with TRBJ1-1; D is ambiguous. Germline values: CDR1 SGHRS, CDR2 YFSETQ. With 1 base removed from V and 6 bases from J, the gap between germline ends came to 16 bases. The CDR3 has 15 residues. This CDR3 is CASSLSLGINAEAFF. In DNA, the CDR3 is TGCGCCAGCAGCTTGTCTTTGGGTATCAACGCTGAAGCTTTCTTT.

The rearrangement links TRBV12-5 to TRBJ2-3; D unclear. CDR3 size: 13 residues. Deletions cut 1 base from V and 5 bases from J, with 7 bases between. Germline loops: CDR1 LGHNT, CDR2 FRNRAP. The CDR3: CASGLDWGDTQYF. CDR3 nucleotides: TGTGCTAGTGGTTTGGACTGGGGAGATACGCAGTATTTT.

The chain has TRBV3-1 (or the pseudogene TRBV3-2) and TRBJ1-6; no reliable D call. Per the germline V gene, CDR1 is LGHDT and CDR2 is YNNKEL (reference sequence). The V gene lost 1 base and the J gene lost 12 bases, with 7 bases spanning the gap. There are 12 residues in the CDR3. In DNA form, the CDR3 reads TGTGCCAGCAGCCAAGGGTCAAGACCCCTCCACTTT. Its protein product is CASSQGSRPLHF.

The chain couples TRBV9 to TRBJ1-6; D is possibly TRBD1 (5 bases). The CDR3 is 15 residues long. V lost 0 bases to trimming and J lost 7 bases, with 11 bases between them. Germline V gene sequence: CDR1 SGDLS, CDR2 YYNGEE. CDR3 coding DNA: TGTGCCAGCAGCGTAGGCGGGGCGTTCAATTCACCCCTCCACTTT. It codes for CASSVGGAFNSPLHF. Complete variable domain (other parts from reference TRBV9 and TRBJ1-6): DSGVTQTPKHLITATGQRVTLRCSPRSGDLSVYWYQQSLDQGLQFLIQYYNGEERAKGNILERFSAQQFPDLHSELNLSSLELGDSALYFCASSVGGAFNSPLHFGNGTRLTVT.

The chain employs TRBV5-1 and TRBJ1-2; 7 bases map to TRBD1. Trimming at V came to 4 bases and at J to 7 bases, leaving 4 bases not matched to a gene. The CDR3 is 12 amino acids. The V gene's germline CDR1 is SGHRS and CDR2 YFSETQ. CDR3 coding DNA: TGCGCCAGCAGCCCACAGGGGCTTGGCTACACCTTC. Translation gives CASSPQGLGYTF.